One T cell receptor (beta chain) is described in this entry. V dropped 4 bases and J dropped 4; count of bases not matched to a gene: 7. Germline CDR1 and CDR2: LGHNA and YNFKEQ. The CDR3 spans 16 residues. The assay was immunoSEQ multiplex PCR, and TCRdb's table has in-frame clones only and misses some. The sample lists more than 200,000 clones, about 80% occurring once. The entry originates in a study of blood T cell repertoires in COVID-19. Sample: peripheral blood. The chain combines TRBV4-2 with TRBJ1-1; TRBD1 aligns across 12 bases. This TCR was sampled from a man over 45 with active or convalescent COVID-19. DNA for the CDR3: TGTGCCAGCAGCCCCGGGACAGGGGGCCCAGGCACTGAAGCTTTCTTT. Protein sequence: CASSPGTGGPGTEAFF.